Included here is one T cell receptor (beta chain) sequence, with context. Its antigen remains unidentified. This sample is drawn from a study of shared clonotypes between healthy human individuals. Study outcomes and limitations: Naive CD4 clonotype sharing across a few donors was approximately 5%. Lower generation probabilities were found for non-shared clonotypes than for those shared by all four donors.

J was trimmed by 5 bases and V by 4 bases; bases with no gene match: 4. This CDR3 comprises 13 residues. Germline loops: CDR1 MGHDK, CDR2 SYGVNS. Several immunoSEQ 96-well plates shared each subset's DNA, each plate a replicate. The authors loaded roughly 180 ng DNA, about 30,000 T cell genomes, into sorted-subset replicate PCRs. TCRdb's copy holds only in-frame clones and misses some; the assay was immunoSEQ multiplex PCR. Altogether 300,000 or so clones are present, around 74% being singletons, with the ten largest covering about 9.4%. This TCR was sampled from a man younger than 40 in good health. The chain is built from TRBV25-1 and TRBJ1-1, with TRBD1 matching over 7 bases. The sequenced sample was memory CD4+ T cells sorted from blood. Indicated subset: CD45RA-negative fraction. DNA of the CDR3: TGTGCCAGCAGTGCCTCGGGACAGACTGAAGCTTTCTTT. Its protein is CASSASGQTEAFF. The entire variable domain, with the rest obtained from reference TRBV25-1 and TRBJ1-1, is as follows: EADIYQTPRYLVIGTGKKITLECSQTMGHDKMYWYQQDPGMELHLIHYSYGVNSTEKGDLSSESTVSRIRTEHFPLTLESARPSHTSQYLCASSASGQTEAFFGQGTRLTVV.